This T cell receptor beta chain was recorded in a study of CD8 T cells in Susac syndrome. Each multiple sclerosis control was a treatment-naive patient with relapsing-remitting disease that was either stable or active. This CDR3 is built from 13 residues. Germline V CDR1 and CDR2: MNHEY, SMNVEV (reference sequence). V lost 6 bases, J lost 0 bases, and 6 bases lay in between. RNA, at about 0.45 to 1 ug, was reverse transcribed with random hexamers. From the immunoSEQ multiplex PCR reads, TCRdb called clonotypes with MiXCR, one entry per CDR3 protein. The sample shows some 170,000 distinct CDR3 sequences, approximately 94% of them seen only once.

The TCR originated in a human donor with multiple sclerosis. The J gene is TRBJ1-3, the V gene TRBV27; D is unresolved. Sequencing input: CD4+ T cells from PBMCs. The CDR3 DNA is TGTGCCAGCAGCACCTTCTCTGGAAACACCATATATTTT. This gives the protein CASSTFSGNTIYF.